This is a list of T cell receptor beta chains from one sample in a study of shared clonotypes between healthy human individuals. TCRdb's copy holds only in-frame clones and misses some; the assay was immunoSEQ multiplex PCR. The data show about 1.5 million clones, 95% to 99% seen once. The sample comprised naive CD4+ T cells sorted from blood. The receptors stem from a man aged 25 to 45 in good health. Both conserved end residues are part of each CDR3. D genes are given only for firm matches. Part of the rows lack a size; the others show once, few, many or a class for expanded clones.

DNA,CDR3,J,V,D,size
TGTGCCAGCAGGAGGGACAGGGTTAACTATGGCTACACCTTC,CASRRDRVNYGYTF,TRBJ1-2,TRBV6-1,TRBD1,.
TGCGCCAGCAGCTTGTGGGGGTTAGCGGGATCGAGCTACGAGCAGTACTTC,CASSLWGLAGSSYEQYF,TRBJ2-7,TRBV5-1,TRBD2,.
TGTGCCAGCAGCTTGAACCAGGCGGGGACCCAGTACTTC,CASSLNQAGTQYF,TRBJ2-5,TRBV5-4,.,.
TGTGCCAGCTCGCTGACTGACAGGGAAAACATTCAGTACTTC,CASSLTDRENIQYF,TRBJ2-4,TRBV18,TRBD1,.
TGTGCCAGCTCACCACCAGGTGAACGGGAGACCCAGTACTTC,CASSPPGERETQYF,TRBJ2-5,TRBV18,.,once
TGTGCCAGCAGTCCCATAGGGAGCGGTAACTACGAGCAGTACTTC,CASSPIGSGNYEQYF,TRBJ2-7,TRBV28,.,.
TGTGCCACCATATCGGGGTCTATACCTGGAAACACCATATATTTT,CATISGSIPGNTIYF,TRBJ1-3,TRBV6-5,.,.
TGCAGTGCTGGCCTAGAGACCCAGTACTTC,CSAGLETQYF,TRBJ2-5,TRBV20-1,.,.
TGTGCCAGCAGTCCCGACCGCATTGACTATGGCTACACCTTC,CASSPDRIDYGYTF,TRBJ1-2,TRBV27,.,.
TGTGCCAGCAGTTTTCTGGCAGGGGCCGGCACTGAAGCTTTCTTT,CASSFLAGAGTEAFF,TRBJ1-1,TRBV27,.,.
TGTGCCAGCCAGACGGCTCATACACAAAGTCGGGCCAACGTCCTGACTTTC,CASQTAHTQSRANVLTF,TRBJ2-6,TRBV5-8,.,.
TGCGCCAGCAGCGGGGGGCAAAACTCTGGAAACACCATATATTTT,CASSGGQNSGNTIYF,TRBJ1-3,TRBV5-1,.,.
TGTGCCAGCAGTAAACGGGACAGGGGCTACGAGCAGTACTTC,CASSKRDRGYEQYF,TRBJ2-7,TRBV6-5,TRBD1,.
TGTGCCAGCAGCTTAGATCGGGGGGTGACCTACAATGAGCAGTTCTTC,CASSLDRGVTYNEQFF,TRBJ2-1,TRBV7-8,TRBD2,.
TGTGCCAGCAGTGGAGTCCCCGGGACAATAAGGAACAATGAGCAGTTCTTC,CASSGVPGTIRNNEQFF,TRBJ2-1,TRBV2,.,.
TGTGCCAGCTCACAATCCGTGGGAGGCACAGATACGCAGTATTTT,CASSQSVGGTDTQYF,TRBJ2-3,TRBV18,.,.
TGTGCCAGCAGTGAAGGCGGGAGATCCTACAATGAGCAGTTCTTC,CASSEGGRSYNEQFF,TRBJ2-1,TRBV6-4,TRBD2,.
TGTGCCAGCAGCTTGCGGAGCTCTAGCACAGATACGCAGTATTTT,CASSLRSSSTDTQYF,TRBJ2-3,TRBV5-4,.,.
TGTGCCACCAGCAGAGAACGGGGCCAGAGGCGGGAGACCCAGTACTTC,CATSRERGQRRETQYF,TRBJ2-5,TRBV15,.,.
TGTGCCAGCAGCTTTAGAACGGGGGTGAGCACAGATACGCAGTATTTT,CASSFRTGVSTDTQYF,TRBJ2-3,TRBV7-2,.,.
TGTGCCAGCAGCTTAGACGGGCGAGGTCCAGATACGCAGTATTTT,CASSLDGRGPDTQYF,TRBJ2-3,TRBV7-2,.,.
TGTGCCAGCAGGACCGACAGGAGCGAGCAGTTCTTC,CASRTDRSEQFF,TRBJ2-1,TRBV6-1,.,.
TGTGCCAGCAGTGATCTTAGGTCTACCTACGAGCAGTACTTC,CASSDLRSTYEQYF,TRBJ2-7,TRBV6-1,.,few
TGTGCCAGCAGCCTTAGGCGGACAGGGCTTGCCTATGGCTACACCTTC,CASSLRRTGLAYGYTF,TRBJ1-2,TRBV28,TRBD1,.
TGTGCCAGCAGCTTGGCGGGGCCCGGCGGTCAGCCCCAGCATTTT,CASSLAGPGGQPQHF,TRBJ1-5,TRBV5-5,.,.